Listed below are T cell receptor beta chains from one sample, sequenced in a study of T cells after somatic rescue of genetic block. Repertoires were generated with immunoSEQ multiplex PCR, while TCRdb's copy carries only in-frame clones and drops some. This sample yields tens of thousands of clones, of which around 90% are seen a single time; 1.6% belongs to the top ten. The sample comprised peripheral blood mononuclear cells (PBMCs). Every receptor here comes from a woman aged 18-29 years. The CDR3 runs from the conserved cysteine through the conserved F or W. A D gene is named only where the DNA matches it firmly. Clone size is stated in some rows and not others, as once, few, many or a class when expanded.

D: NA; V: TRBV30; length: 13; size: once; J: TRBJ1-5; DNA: TGTGCCTGGGGTAGGTCGTACAATCAGCCCCAGCATTTT; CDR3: CAWGRSYNQPQHF
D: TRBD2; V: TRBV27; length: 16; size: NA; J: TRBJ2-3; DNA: TGTGCCAGCACCAGACCCGGGACTAGCGGAACAGATACGCAGTATTTT; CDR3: CASTRPGTSGTDTQYF
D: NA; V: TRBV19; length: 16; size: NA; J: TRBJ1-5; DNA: TGTGCCAGTACTCTTGGGGGACGAATAAGCAATCAGCCCCAGCATTTT; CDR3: CASTLGGRISNQPQHF
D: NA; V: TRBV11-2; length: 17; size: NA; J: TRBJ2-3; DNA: TGTGCCAGCAGCTTGATCAAGGCCGCTAGTAGCACAGATACGCAGTATTTT; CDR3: CASSLIKAASSTDTQYF
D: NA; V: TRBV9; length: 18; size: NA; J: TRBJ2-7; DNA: TGTGCCAGCAGTGAAGGGGTAAGGGGGTCCCGGAGCTCCTACGAGCAGTACTTC; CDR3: CASSEGVRGSRSSYEQYF
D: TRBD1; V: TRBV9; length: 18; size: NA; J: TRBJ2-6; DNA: TGTGCCAGCAGCACCCCCCTACAGGGGGCGGTAGGGGCCAACGTCCTGACTTTC; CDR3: CASSTPLQGAVGANVLTF
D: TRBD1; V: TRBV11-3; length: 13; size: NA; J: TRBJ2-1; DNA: TGTGCCAGCAGCCACGGGACAGGGAATGAGCAGTTCTTC; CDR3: CASSHGTGNEQFF
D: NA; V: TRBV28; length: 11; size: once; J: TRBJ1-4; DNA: TGTGCCAGCATGGAACAGGGAAAACTGTTTTTT; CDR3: CASMEQGKLFF
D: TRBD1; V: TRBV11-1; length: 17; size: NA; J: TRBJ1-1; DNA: TGTGCCAGCAGCTCCGGACAGGGGGCAGTCTTTGGGGTTGAAGCTTTCTTT; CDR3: CASSSGQGAVFGVEAFF
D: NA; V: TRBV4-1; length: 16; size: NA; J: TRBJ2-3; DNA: TGCGCCAGCAGCCAAGATGCGGAGTTGGGGGCAGATACGCAGTATTTT; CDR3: CASSQDAELGADTQYF
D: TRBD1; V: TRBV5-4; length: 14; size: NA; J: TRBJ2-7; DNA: TGTGCCAGCAGCTTGGTGGACAGGGTGTATGAGCAGTACTTC; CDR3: CASSLVDRVYEQYF
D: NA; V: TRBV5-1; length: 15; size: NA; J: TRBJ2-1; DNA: TGCGCCAGCAGCTTGGCCGGCGGTACCTACAATGAGCAGTTCTTC; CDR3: CASSLAGGTYNEQFF
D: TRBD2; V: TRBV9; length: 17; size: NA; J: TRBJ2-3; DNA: TGTGCCAGCAGCCCCCGACTAGCGGGAGTCCGGTCAGATACGCAGTATTTT; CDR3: CASSPRLAGVRSDTQYF
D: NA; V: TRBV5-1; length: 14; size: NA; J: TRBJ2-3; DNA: TGCGCCAGCAGCTTGAGTACAGCCACAGATACGCAGTATTTT; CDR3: CASSLSTATDTQYF
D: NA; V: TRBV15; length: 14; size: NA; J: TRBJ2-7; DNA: TGTGCCACCAGCAGAGAGACCGGAGGGTACGAGCAGTACTTC; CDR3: CATSRETGGYEQYF
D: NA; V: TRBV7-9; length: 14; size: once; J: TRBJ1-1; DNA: TGTGCCAGCAGCCCACCACCGATGAACACTGAAGCTTTCTTT; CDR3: CASSPPPMNTEAFF
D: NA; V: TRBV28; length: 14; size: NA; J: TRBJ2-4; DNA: TGTGCCAGCAGTTCCTATCGGGACCCCAACATTCAGTACTTC; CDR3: CASSSYRDPNIQYF
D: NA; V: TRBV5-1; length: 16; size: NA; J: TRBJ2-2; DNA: TGCGCCAGCAGCCCGCTACCGCGATCGAACACCGGGGAGCTGTTTTTT; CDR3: CASSPLPRSNTGELFF
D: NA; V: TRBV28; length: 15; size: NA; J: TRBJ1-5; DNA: TGTGCCAGCAGTTTAGGGGGATCGGGGTATCAGCCCCAGCATTTT; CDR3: CASSLGGSGYQPQHF
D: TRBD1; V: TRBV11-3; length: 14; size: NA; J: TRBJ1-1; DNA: TGTGCCAGCAGCTTAGGGACAGGGCGAACTGAAGCTTTCTTT; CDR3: CASSLGTGRTEAFF